The present T cell receptor beta chain was sequenced within a study of blood T cell repertoires in COVID-19. Background on the study: The study drew acute and convalescent COVID-19 samples from the United States, Italy and Spain. The analysed material was cDNA or gDNA that came from T cells, B-cell-depleted T cells, or PBMCs.

In the study's own analysis: From reference gene primer amplification, estimates of nucleated cell counts were derived. The data were produced by immunoSEQ multiplex PCR, yet TCRdb's version contains in-frame clones alone and is incomplete. V, J and clone size were drawn from that table, and D and trimming were deduced from the DNA. The top ten clones hold around 0.87% of a sample with 200,000 to 250,000 clones, 85% to 90% of them seen once. Germline lookup yields CDR1 LNHDA and CDR2 SQIVND (reference sequence). J was trimmed by 7 bases and V by 6 bases; bases with no gene match: 14. The CDR3 has 15 residues.

The source of this sequence is a man in his fifties who had been exposed to COVID-19. The rearrangement links TRBV19 to TRBJ1-1; 7 nucleotides line up with TRBD1. Sequencing input: PBMCs or T cells enriched from blood (not recorded which). CDR3 region: CASSKNPGQFYEAFF. CDR3 bases: TGTGCCAGTAGCAAGAACCCGGGACAGTTCTATGAAGCTTTCTTT.